Detailed here is one TCR beta chain. Its antigen is undetermined. This specimen belongs to a study of T cell responses to AZD1222 COVID-19 vaccine. For the study at large: Second doses were pooled across both intervals (about 4 or about 12 weeks).

Study-wide findings and caveats: Among AZD1222 vaccinees, only five or six were seropositive at baseline. Spike-specific TCR breadth and depth both grew after two AZD1222 doses. CD4 TCRs associated with vaccination spanned spike, dominating at 160-218 and 743-854.

Data came from immunoSEQ multiplex PCR; TCRdb stores just in-frame clones and leaves some out. The data hold tens of thousands of clones, with roughly 88% observed a single time. Germline CDR1 reads SGHTA; CDR2 reads FQGTGA. This CDR3 has 14 amino acids. V was cut by 5 bases and J by 7 bases, with 17 bases left in between. Here the sequenced sample was peripheral blood, taken on day 0 of AZD1222 vaccination. This clonotype was sampled from an adult in good health. This chain uses TRBV7-3 with TRBJ2-5; D could derive from TRBD1 or TRBD2 (5 bases each). The CDR3 nucleotides are TGTGCCAGCAGCCCCCAGGGAGCGGCGGGGACCCAGTACTTC. Residues: CASSPQGAAGTQYF. Supplemented by reference TRBV7-3 and TRBJ2-5, the full variable domain reads GAGVSQTPSNKVTEKGKYVELRCDPISGHTALYWYRQSLGQGPEFLIYFQGTGAADDSGLPNDRFFAVRPEGSVSTLKIQRTERGDSAVYLCASSPQGAAGTQYFGPGTRLLVL.